The T cell receptor beta chain under discussion was sequenced for a study of blood T cell repertoires in COVID-19. The protocol was immunoSEQ multiplex PCR, while the TCRdb copy is restricted to in-frame clones and leaves out a portion. The sample gives some 300,000 clones, under 90% of which show up once; 2.5% to 3.5% is in the top ten. Per the germline V gene, CDR1 is SGHRS and CDR2 is YFSETQ. V was cut by 6 bases and J by 0 bases, with 18 bases left in between. The CDR3 runs to 16 residues. Researchers sorted participants into cohorts using their self-reported clinical history. The chain links TRBV5-1 to TRBJ1-1; D is uncertain. Sequencing used PBMCs or T cells enriched from blood (not recorded which). The TCR comes from a woman aged 45-65 years who had been exposed to COVID-19. CDR3 loop: CASTPGGGKLNTEAFF. CDR3 nucleotides: TGCGCCAGCACGCCGGGCGGCGGGAAATTGAACACTGAAGCTTTCTTT.